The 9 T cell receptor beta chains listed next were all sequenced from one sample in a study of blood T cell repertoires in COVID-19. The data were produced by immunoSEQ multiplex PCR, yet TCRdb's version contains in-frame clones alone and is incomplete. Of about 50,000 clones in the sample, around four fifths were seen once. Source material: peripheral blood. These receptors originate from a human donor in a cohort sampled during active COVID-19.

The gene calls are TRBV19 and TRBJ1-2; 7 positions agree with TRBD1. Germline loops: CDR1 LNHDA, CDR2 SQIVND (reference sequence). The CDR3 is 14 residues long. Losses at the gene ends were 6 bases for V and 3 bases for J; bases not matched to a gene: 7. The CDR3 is CASSKRQGDYGYTF. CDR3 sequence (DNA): TGTGCCAGTAGCAAACGACAGGGTGACTATGGCTACACCTTC.

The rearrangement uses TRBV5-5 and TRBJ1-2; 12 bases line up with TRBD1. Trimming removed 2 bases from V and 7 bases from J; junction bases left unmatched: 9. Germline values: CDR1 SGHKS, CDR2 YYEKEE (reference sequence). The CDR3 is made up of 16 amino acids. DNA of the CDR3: TGTGCCAGCAGCTTCGGGACAGGGGGCGGAGTAAGTGGCTACACCTTC. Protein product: CASSFGTGGGVSGYTF.

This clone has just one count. The CDR3 sequence: CASSQDYRAEAFF. CDR3 nucleotide sequence: TGTGCCAGCAGCCAAGATTACAGGGCCGAAGCTTTCTTT. The chain uses TRBV3-1 (or the pseudogene TRBV3-2) and TRBJ1-1, with D possibly matching TRBD1 (6 bases). Germline V gene lookup returns CDR1 LGHDT and CDR2 YNNKEL (reference sequence). CDR3 size: 13 residues. Trimming removed 0 bases at V and 8 bases at J, with 10 bases between.

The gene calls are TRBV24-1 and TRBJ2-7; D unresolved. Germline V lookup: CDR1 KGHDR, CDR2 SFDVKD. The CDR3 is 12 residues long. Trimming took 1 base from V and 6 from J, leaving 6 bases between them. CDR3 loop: CATSDLTGEQYF. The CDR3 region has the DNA TGTGCCACCAGTGATTTAACCGGCGAGCAGTACTTC.

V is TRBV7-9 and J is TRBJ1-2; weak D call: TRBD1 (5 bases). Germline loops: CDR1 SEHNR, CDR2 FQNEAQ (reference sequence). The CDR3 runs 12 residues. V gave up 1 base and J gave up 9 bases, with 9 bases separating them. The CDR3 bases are TGTGCCAGCAGCTTAGTCGGGGGTAGCTACACCTTC. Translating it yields CASSLVGGSYTF.

The CDR3 spells CSVARGSTEAFF. Here the CDR3 DNA reads TGCAGCGTGGCCCGGGGGTCCACTGAAGCTTTCTTT. This chain uses TRBV29-1 with TRBJ1-1, with a tentative D call TRBD1 (5 bases). Germline values: CDR1 SQVTM, CDR2 ANQGSEA. CDR3 length: 12 amino acids. Trimming cost V 6 bases and J 4 bases, with 12 bases left between them.

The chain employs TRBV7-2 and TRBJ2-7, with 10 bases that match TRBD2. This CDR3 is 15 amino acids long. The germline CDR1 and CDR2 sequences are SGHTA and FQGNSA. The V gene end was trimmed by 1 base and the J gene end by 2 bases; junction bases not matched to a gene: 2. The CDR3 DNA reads TGTGCCAGCAGCTTAGGGCTAGCGGGGGCCTACGAGCAGTACTTC. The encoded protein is CASSLGLAGAYEQYF.

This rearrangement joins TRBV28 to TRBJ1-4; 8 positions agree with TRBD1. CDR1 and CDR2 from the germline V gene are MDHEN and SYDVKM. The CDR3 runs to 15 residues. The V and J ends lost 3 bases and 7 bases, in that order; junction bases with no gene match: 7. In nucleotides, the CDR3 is TGTGCCAGCAGTTTGCCCACAGGGGGAAGTGAAAAACTGTTTTTT. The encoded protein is CASSLPTGGSEKLFF.

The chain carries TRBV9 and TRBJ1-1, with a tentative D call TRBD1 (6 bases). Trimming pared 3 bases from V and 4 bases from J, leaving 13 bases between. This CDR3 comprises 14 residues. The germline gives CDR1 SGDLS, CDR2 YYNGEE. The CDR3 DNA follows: TGTGCCAGCAGCGACACAGGGACCAGCACTGAAGCTTTCTTT. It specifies CASSDTGTSTEAFF.